This TCR beta chain stems from a study of blood T cell repertoires in COVID-19. Profiled with immunoSEQ multiplex PCR; TCRdb holds only in-frame clones, not every one. The table lists about 24,000 clones, over 60% of them singletons. CDR3 length: 14 amino acids. Losses at the gene ends were 8 bases for V and 5 bases for J; bases not matched to a gene: 8. Germline lookup yields CDR1 LNHNV and CDR2 YYDKDF (reference sequence). The receptor was derived from a woman older than 75 with acute or convalescent COVID-19. Specimen: peripheral blood. V and J are TRBV15 and TRBJ2-5; 10 bases align to TRBD2. The CDR3 region has the DNA TGTGCCACCGGGAGCGGGAGGGCCAGGGAGACCCAGTACTTC. It yields the protein CATGSGRARETQYF.